This T cell receptor (beta chain) originates from a study of siplizumab effects on memory and regulatory T cells. Study-wide results and limits: Naive T cell populations appeared to exhibit greater diversity than memory cells and appeared to be major alloresponse contributors.

This table comes from immunoSEQ multiplex PCR, and its TCRdb copy is limited to in-frame clones, with some not included. This sample carries approximately 60,000 clones, about 80% of them seen once, and the ten largest clones take about 0.41%. The V end was cut by 3 bases, the J end by 7 bases, with 10 bases between. Germline V gene sequence: CDR1 MDHEN, CDR2 SYDVKM. The CDR3 covers 13 residues. A single count supports this clone. The antigen remains undetermined. Unstimulated subsets comprising naive, memory, effector memory and TEMRA cells were sequenced in a few donor pairs. The sequence derives from a human donor in good health. The source material was memory CD4+ T cells sorted from blood. The rearrangement joins TRBV28 to TRBJ2-4; possibly TRBD2 for D (6 bases). DNA for the CDR3: TGTGCCAGCAGTTTCGGGGGAATGAACATTCAGTACTTC. Translation: CASSFGGMNIQYF.